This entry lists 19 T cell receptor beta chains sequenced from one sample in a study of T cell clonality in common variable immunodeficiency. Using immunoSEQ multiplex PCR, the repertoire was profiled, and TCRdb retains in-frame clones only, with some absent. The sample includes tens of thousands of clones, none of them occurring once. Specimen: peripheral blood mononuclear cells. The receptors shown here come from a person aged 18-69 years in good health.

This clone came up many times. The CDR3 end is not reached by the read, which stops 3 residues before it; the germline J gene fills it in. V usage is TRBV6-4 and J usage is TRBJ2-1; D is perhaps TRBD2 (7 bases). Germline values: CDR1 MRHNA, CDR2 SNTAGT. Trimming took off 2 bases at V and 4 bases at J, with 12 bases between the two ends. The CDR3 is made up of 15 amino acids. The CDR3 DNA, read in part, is TGTGCCAGCAGTGACGGGGGGGGCCGTTACAATGAG. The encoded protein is CASSDGGGRYNE. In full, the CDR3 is CASSDGGGRYNEQFF.

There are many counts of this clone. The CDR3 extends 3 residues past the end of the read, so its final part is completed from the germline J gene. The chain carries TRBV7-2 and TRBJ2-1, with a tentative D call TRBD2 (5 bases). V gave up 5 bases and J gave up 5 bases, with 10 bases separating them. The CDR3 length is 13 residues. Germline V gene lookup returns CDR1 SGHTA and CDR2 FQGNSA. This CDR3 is CASSLERDNEQFF. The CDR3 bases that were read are TGTGCCAGCAGCCTCGAGAGGGACAATGAG.

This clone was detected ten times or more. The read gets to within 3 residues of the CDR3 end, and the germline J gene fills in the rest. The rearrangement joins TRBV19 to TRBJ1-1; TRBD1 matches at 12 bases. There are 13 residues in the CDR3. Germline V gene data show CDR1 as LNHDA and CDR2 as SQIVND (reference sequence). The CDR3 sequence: CASSRGQGAEAFF. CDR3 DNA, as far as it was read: TGTGCCAGTAGTCGGGGACAGGGGGCAGAA.

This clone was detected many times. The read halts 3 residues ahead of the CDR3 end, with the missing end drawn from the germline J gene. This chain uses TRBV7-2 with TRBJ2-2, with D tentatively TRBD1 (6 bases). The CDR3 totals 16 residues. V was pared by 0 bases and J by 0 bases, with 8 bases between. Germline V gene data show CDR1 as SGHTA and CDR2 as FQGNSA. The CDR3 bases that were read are TGTGCCAGCAGCTTAGCAGGGACACCGAACACCGGGGAG. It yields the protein CASSLAGTPNTGE. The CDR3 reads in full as CASSLAGTPNTGELFF.

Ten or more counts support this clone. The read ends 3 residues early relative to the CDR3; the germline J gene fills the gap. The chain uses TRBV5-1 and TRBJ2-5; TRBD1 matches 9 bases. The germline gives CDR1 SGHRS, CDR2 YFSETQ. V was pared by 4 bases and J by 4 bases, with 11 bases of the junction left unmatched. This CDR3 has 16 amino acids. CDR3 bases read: TGCGCCAGCAGCCCGCACCAGGACAGGGGTCCAGAGACC. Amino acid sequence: CASSPHQDRGPET. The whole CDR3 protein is CASSPHQDRGPETQYF.

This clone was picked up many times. The chain's CDR3 is CASSPRPPNSLGGELFF. The sequenced part of the CDR3 DNA is TGTGCCAGTAGTCCGCGACCCCCGAACAGCCTGGGCGGGGAG. This rearrangement joins TRBV19 to TRBJ2-2; D gene uncertain. The read terminates 3 residues before the CDR3 end, so the remaining end is supplied by the germline J gene. The length of the CDR3 is 17 residues. Trimming removed 5 bases at V and 7 bases at J, with 23 bases between. CDR1 is LNHDA and CDR2 is SQIVND in the germline V gene (reference sequence).

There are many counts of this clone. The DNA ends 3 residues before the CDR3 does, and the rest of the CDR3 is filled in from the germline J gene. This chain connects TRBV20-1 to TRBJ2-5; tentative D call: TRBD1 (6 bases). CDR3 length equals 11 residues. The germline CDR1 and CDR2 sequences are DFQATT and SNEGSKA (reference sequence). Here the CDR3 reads CSLDRKETQYF. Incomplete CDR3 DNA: TGCAGCTTAGACAGGAAAGAGACC.

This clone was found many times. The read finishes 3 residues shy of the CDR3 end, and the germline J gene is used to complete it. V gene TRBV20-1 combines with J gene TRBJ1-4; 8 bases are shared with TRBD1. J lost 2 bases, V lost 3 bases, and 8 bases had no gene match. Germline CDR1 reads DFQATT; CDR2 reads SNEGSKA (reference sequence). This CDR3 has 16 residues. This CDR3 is CSARDYRGFTNEKLFF. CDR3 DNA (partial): TGCAGTGCTAGGGACTACAGGGGGTTTACTAATGAAAAA.

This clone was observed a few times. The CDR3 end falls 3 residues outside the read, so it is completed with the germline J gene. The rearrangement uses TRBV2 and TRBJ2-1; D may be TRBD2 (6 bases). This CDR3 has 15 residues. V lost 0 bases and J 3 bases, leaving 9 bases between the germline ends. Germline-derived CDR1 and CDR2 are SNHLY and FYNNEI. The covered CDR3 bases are TGTGCCAGCAGTGAAGCAAGGGGAGGCTACAATGAG. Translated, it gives CASSEARGGYNE. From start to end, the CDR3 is CASSEARGGYNEQFF.

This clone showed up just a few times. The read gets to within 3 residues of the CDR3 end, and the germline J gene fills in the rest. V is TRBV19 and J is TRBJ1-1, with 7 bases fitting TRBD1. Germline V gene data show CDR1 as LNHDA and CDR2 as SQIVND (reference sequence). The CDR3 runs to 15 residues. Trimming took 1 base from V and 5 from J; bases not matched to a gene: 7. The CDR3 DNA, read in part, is TGTGCCAGTAGTATAGGGCAGGGGGTCGGGACTGAA. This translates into CASSIGQGVGTE. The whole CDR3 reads CASSIGQGVGTEAFF.

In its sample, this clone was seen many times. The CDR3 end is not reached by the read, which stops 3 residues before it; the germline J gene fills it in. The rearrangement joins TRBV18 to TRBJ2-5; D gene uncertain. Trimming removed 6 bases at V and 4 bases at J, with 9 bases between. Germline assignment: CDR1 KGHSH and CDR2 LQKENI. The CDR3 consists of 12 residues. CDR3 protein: CASSNSSETQYF. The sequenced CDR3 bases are TGTGCCAGCTCGAACTCATCAGAGACC. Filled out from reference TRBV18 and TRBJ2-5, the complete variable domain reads NAGVMQNPRHLVRRRGQEARLRCSPMKGHSHVYWYRQLPEEGLKFMVYLQKENIIDESGMPKERFSAEFPKEGPSILRIQQVVRGDSAAYFCASSNSSETQYFGPGTRLLVL.

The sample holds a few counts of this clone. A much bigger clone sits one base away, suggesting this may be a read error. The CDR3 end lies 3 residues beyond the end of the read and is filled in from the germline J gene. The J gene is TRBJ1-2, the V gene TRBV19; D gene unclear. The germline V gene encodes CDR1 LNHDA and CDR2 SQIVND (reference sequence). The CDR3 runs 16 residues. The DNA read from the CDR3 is TGTACCAGTAGTGGCCCCTCTAAGCGAGCTAACTATGGC. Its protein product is CTSSGPSKRANYG. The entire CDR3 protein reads CTSSGPSKRANYGYTF.

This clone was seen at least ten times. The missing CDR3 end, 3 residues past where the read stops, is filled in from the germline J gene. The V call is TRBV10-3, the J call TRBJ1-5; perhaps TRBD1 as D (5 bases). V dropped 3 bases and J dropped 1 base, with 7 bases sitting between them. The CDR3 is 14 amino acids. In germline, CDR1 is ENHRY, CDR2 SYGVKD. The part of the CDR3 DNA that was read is TGTGCCATCAGTGACGGGGGAAGCAATCAGCCC. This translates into CAISDGGSNQP. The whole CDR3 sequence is CAISDGGSNQPQHF.

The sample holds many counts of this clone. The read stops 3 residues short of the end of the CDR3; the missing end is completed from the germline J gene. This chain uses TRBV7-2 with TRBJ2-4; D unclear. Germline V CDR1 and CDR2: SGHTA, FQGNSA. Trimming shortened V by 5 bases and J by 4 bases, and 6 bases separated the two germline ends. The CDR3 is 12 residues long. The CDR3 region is CASSTIKNIQYF. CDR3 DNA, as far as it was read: TGTGCCAGCAGCACAATAAAAAACATT.

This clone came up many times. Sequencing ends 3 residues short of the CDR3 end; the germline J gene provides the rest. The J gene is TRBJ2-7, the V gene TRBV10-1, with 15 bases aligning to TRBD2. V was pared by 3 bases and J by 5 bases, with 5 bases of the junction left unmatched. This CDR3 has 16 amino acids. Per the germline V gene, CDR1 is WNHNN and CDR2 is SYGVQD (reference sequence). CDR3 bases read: TGCGCCAGCAGTGAAATGCGGACTAGCGGGGGGGACGAG. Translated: CASSEMRTSGGDE. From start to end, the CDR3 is CASSEMRTSGGDEQYF.

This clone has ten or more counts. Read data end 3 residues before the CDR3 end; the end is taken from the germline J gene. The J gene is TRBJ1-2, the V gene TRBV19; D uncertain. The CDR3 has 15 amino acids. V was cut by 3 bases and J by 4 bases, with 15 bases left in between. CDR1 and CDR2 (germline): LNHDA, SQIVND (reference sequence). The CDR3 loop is CASSMRAKPPYGYTF. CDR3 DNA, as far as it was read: TGTGCCAGTAGTATGCGGGCCAAGCCTCCCTATGGC. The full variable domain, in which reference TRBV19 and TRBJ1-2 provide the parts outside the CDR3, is DGGITQSPKYLFRKEGQNVTLSCEQNLNHDAMYWYRQDPGQGLRLIYYSQIVNDFQKGDIAEGYSVSREKKESFPLTVTSAQKNPTAFYLCASSMRAKPPYGYTFGSGTRLTVV.

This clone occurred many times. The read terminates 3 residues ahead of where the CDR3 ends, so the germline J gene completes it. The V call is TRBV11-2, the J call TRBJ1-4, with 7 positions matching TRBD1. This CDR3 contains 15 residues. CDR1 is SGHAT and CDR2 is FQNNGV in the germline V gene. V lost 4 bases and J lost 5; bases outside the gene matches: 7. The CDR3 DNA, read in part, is TGTGCCAGCAGCTCCATGACAGGGAGAAATGAAAAA. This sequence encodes CASSSMTGRNEK. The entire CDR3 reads CASSSMTGRNEKLFF.

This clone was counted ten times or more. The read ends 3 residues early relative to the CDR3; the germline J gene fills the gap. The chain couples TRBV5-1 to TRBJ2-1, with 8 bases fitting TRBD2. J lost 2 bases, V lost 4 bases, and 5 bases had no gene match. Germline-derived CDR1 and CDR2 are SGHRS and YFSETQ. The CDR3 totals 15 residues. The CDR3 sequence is CASSISGEAYNEQFF. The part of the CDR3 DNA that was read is TGCGCCAGCAGCATTAGCGGGGAGGCCTACAATGAG. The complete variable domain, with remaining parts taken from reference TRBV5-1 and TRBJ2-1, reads KAGVTQTPRYLIKTRGQQVTLSCSPISGHRSVSWYQQTPGQGLQFLFEYFSETQRNKGNFPGRFSGRQFSNSRSEMNVSTLELGDSALYLCASSISGEAYNEQFFGPGTRLTVL.

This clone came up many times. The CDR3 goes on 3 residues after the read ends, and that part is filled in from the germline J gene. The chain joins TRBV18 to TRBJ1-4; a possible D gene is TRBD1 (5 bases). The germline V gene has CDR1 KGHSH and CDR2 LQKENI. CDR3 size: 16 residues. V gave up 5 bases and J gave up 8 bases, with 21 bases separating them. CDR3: CASSTLTRAKGEKLFF. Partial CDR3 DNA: TGTGCCAGCTCAACACTAACCAGGGCAAAAGGGGAAAAA. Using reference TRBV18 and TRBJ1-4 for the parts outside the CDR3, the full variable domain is NAGVMQNPRHLVRRRGQEARLRCSPMKGHSHVYWYRQLPEEGLKFMVYLQKENIIDESGMPKERFSAEFPKEGPSILRIQQVVRGDSAAYFCASSTLTRAKGEKLFFGSGTQLSVL.